Below are 7 T cell receptor beta chains sequenced from a single sample in a study of T-cell reconstitution after alpha-beta-depleted transplantation in children. Library preparation (for TCRbeta) was performed with unique molecular identifiers. TCRdb reprocessed the PCR reads with MiXCR, giving one entry per CDR3 protein. The sample yields about 690,000 distinct CDR3 sequences, around 16% seen once. This specimen was PBMCs from the stem cell graft donor, taken from the stem cell graft. Receptor source: a human donor who donated a stem cell graft to a child with acute myeloid leukemia.

The gene calls are TRBV5-5 and TRBJ2-7, with 7 bases fitting TRBD2. CDR1 is SGHKS and CDR2 is YYEKEE in the germline V gene (reference sequence). Trimming at V came to 2 bases and at J to 6 bases, leaving 14 bases not matched to a gene. The CDR3 has 16 residues. The CDR3 spells CASSFELARPEGEQYF. The CDR3 nucleotides are TGTGCCAGCAGCTTTGAACTAGCGCGCCCCGAGGGCGAGCAGTACTTC.

To note about this clonotype: A much larger clone differs by one base, so this may be a read error. Since the CDR3 does not end with the conserved phenylalanine or tryptophan, this likely comes from a read error. The genes are TRBV6-5 and TRBJ1-1, with 10 bases aligning to TRBD1. The CDR3 covers 15 residues. Germline CDR1 MNHEY, CDR2 SVGAGI. Unmatched junction bases numbered 5, after V lost 2 bases and J lost 5 bases. As DNA, the CDR3 is TGTGCCAGCAGTTACAGACAGGGGGCGCAAACTGAAGCTTTCTCT. Residues: CASSYRQGAQTEAFS.

With respect to this clonotype: With a much larger clone just one base away, this may be a read error. This sequence joins TRBV20-1 and TRBJ1-4, with 8 bases matching TRBD1. The CDR3 covers 13 residues. With 3 bases clipped from V and 5 bases from J, the junction kept 2 bases outside the gene matches. Germline V gene data show CDR1 as DFQATT and CDR2 as SNEGSKA (reference sequence). CDR3 residues: CSARGQANEKLFF. Here the CDR3 DNA reads TGCAGTGCTAGGGGACAGGCAAATGAAAAACTGTTTTTT.

This clonotype was observed a handful of times. J is TRBJ2-4 and V is TRBV20-1; D is ambiguous. This CDR3 spans 14 amino acids. Trimming cost V 3 bases and J 4 bases, with 13 bases left between them. Germline values: CDR1 DFQATT, CDR2 SNEGSKA (reference sequence). CDR3 DNA sequence: TGCAGTGCTAGGGAACCCCTGACAAAAAACATTCAGTACTTC. Translating it yields CSAREPLTKNIQYF.

This clonotype appeared many times. The rearrangement uses TRBV29-1 and TRBJ1-4, with TRBD1 matching 9 bases. Germline CDR1 reads SQVTM; CDR2 reads ANQGSEA. V lost 6 bases to trimming and J lost 6 bases; unmatched junction nucleotides: 8. CDR3 length: 14 amino acids. CDR3 amino acids: CSVTKTGGYEKLFF. The CDR3 DNA reads as TGCAGCGTCACAAAGACAGGGGGATATGAAAAACTGTTTTTT.

The CDR3 here is CASSLTGLDTGELFF. CDR3 sequence (DNA): TGTGCCAGCAGCTTGACAGGGTTGGACACCGGGGAGCTGTTTTTT. The chain links TRBV7-7 to TRBJ2-2, with TRBD1 identical over 7 bases. V lost 3 bases and J lost 3; bases outside the gene matches: 4. This CDR3 is 15 amino acids long. Per germline, CDR1 SSHAT and CDR2 FNYEAQ (reference sequence).

This clonotype was observed at least ten times. The chain couples TRBV20-1 to TRBJ2-1, with D possibly matching TRBD1 (5 bases). The CDR3 extends over 14 amino acids. V shed 0 bases and J shed 7 bases, with 13 bases lying between them. Germline V lookup: CDR1 DFQATT, CDR2 SNEGSKA (reference sequence). This CDR3 reads CSARDEFKGNEQFF. The CDR3 nucleotides are TGCAGTGCTAGAGATGAATTTAAGGGGAATGAGCAGTTCTTC.